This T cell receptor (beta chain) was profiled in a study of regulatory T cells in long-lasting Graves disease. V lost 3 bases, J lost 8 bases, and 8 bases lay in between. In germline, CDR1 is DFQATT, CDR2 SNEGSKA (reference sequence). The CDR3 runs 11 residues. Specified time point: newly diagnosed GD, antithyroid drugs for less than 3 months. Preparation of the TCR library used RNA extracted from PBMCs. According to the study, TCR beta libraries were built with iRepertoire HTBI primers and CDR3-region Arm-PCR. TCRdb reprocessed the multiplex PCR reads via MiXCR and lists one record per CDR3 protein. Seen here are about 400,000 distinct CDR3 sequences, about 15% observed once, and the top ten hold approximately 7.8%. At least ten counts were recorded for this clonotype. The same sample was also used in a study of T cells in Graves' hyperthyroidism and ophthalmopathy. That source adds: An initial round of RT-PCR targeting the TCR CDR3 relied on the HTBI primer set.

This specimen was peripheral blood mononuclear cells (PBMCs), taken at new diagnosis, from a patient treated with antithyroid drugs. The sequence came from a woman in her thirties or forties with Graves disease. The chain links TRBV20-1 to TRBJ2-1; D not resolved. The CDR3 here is CSASQWYEQFF. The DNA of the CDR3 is TGCAGTGCTAGTCAATGGTATGAGCAGTTCTTC.